This TCR beta chain was identified in a study of blood T cell repertoires in COVID-19. Study at large: Acute and convalescent COVID-19 samples came from the United States, Italy and Spain.

Adults between roughly 18 and 95 years of age took part from approximately 24 US areas. Cohort 3 recovered donors had two negative PCRs, clearance, or symptom resolution. Germline CDR1 and CDR2: MNHEY and SVGAGI. This CDR3 has 15 amino acids. V lost 9 bases, J lost 0 bases, and 17 bases lay in between. Original analysis: Amplified reference gene primers provided the basis for estimating nucleated cell counts. TCRdb's copy holds only in-frame clones and misses some; the assay was immunoSEQ multiplex PCR. V and J calls plus clone size are reproduced from that table; the DNA served to infer D and trimming. Of about 380,000 clones in the sample, roughly 86% were seen once.

This sequence originates from a man aged 30 to 39 who had recovered from COVID-19. V usage is TRBV6-5 and J usage is TRBJ1-2; no firm D call. The sequenced material came from PBMCs or T cells enriched from blood (not recorded which). The CDR3 nucleotides are TGTGCCAGTGGACGCCGGGATATAGCTAACTATGGCTACACCTTC. Its translation is CASGRRDIANYGYTF.